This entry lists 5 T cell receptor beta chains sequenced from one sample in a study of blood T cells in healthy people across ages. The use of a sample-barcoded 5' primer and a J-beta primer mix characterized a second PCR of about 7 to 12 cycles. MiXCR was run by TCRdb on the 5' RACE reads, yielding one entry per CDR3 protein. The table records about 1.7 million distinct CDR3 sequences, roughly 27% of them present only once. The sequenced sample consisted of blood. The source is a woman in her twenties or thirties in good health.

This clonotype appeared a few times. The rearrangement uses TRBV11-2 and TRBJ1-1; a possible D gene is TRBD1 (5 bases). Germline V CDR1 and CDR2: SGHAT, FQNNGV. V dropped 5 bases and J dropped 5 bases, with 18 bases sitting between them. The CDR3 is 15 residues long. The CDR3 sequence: CASSRGPGSLTEAFF. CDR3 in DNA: TGTGCCAGCAGCCGAGGGCCAGGGAGTTTAACTGAAGCTTTCTTT.

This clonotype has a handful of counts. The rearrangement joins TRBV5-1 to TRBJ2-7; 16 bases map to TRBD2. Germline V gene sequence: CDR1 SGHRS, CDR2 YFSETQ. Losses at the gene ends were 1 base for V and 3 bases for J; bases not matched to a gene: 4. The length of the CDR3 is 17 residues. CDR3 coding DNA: TGCGCCAGCAGCTTGTTCGGGACTAGCGGGGGGGTCTACGAGCAGTACTTC. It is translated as CASSLFGTSGGVYEQYF. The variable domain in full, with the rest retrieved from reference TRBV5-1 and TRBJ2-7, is KAGVTQTPRYLIKTRGQQVTLSCSPISGHRSVSWYQQTPGQGLQFLFEYFSETQRNKGNFPGRFSGRQFSNSRSEMNVSTLELGDSALYLCASSLFGTSGGVYEQYFGPGTRLTVT.

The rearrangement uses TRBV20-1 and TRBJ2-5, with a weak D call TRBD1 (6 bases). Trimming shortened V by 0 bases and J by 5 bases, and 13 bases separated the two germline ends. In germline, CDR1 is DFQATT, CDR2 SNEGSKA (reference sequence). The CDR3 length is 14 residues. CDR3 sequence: CSARDNRDDETQYF. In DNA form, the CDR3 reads TGCAGTGCTAGAGATAACAGGGACGACGAGACCCAGTACTTC.

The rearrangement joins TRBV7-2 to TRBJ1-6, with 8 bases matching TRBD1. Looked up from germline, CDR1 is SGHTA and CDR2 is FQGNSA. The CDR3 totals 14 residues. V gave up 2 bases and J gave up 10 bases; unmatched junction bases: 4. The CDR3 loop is CASSLQGARSPLHF. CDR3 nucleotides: TGTGCCAGCAGCTTACAGGGGGCCAGGTCACCCCTCCACTTT.

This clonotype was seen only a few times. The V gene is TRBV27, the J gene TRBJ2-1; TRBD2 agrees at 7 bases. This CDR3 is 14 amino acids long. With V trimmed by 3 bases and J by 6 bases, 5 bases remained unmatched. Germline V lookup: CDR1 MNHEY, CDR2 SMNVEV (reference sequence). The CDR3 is CASSFQWGGNEQFF. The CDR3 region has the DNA TGTGCCAGCAGTTTTCAATGGGGGGGCAATGAGCAGTTCTTC.